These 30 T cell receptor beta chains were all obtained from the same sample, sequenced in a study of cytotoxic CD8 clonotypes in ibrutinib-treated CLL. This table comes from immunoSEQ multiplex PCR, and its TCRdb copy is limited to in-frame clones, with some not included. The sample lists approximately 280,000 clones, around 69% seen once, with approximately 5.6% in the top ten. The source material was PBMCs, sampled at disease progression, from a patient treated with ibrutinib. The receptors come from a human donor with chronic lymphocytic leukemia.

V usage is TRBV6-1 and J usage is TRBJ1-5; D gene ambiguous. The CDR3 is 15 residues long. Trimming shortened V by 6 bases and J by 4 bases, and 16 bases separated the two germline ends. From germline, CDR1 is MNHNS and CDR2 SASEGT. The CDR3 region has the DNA TGTGCCAGCAGCGCGGGCCCCTTCTCTAATCAGCCCCAGCATTTT. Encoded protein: CASSAGPFSNQPQHF.

The CDR3 nucleotides read TGTGCCAGCAGTCCCCACAGGGCCGACGAGCAGTACTTC. Translated, it gives CASSPHRADEQYF. This chain joins TRBV25-1 and TRBJ2-7, with D tentatively TRBD1 (6 bases). Per germline, CDR1 MGHDK and CDR2 SYGVNS. The CDR3 totals 13 residues. V lost 5 bases, J lost 5 bases, and 13 bases lay in between.

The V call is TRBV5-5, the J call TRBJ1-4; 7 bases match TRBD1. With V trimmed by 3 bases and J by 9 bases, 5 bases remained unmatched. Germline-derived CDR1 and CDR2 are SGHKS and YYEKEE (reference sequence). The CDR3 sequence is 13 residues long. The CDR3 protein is CASSWDSRQKLFF. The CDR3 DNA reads TGTGCCAGCAGCTGGGACAGCAGGCAAAAACTGTTTTTT.

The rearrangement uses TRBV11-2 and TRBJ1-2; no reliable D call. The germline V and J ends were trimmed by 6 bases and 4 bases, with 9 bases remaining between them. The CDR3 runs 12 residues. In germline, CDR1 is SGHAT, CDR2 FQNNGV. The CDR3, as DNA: TGTGCCAGCAGTTCAGGACCCTATGGCTACACCTTC. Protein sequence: CASSSGPYGYTF.

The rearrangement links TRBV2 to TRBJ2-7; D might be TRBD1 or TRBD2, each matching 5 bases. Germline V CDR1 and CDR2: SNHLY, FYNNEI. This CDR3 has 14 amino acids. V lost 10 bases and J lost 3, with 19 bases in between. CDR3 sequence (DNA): TGTGCCACCCTAGGGGCGGGTACCCGCTACGAGCAGTACTTC. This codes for CATLGAGTRYEQYF.

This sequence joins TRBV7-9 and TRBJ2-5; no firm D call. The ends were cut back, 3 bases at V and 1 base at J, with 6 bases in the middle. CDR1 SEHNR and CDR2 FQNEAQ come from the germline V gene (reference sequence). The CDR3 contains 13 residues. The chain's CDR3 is CASSLGPQETQYF. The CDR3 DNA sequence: TGTGCCAGCAGCTTGGGTCCCCAAGAGACCCAGTACTTC.

CDR3 coding DNA: TGTGCCAGCAGCCTCCAGGGGGCCTATGGCTACACCTTC. This encodes CASSLQGAYGYTF. This sequence joins TRBV7-6 and TRBJ1-2, with TRBD1 matching 8 bases. The V gene's germline CDR1 is SGHVS and CDR2 FNYEAQ. The CDR3 is made up of 13 amino acids. The junction had 3 bases not matched to a gene; V was cut back by 5 bases and J by 4 bases.

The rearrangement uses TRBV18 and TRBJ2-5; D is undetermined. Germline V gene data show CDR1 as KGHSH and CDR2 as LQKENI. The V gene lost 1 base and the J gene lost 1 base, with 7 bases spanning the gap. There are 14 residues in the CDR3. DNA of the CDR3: TGTGCCAGCTCACCACGGATGACCCAAGAGACCCAGTACTTC. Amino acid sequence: CASSPRMTQETQYF.

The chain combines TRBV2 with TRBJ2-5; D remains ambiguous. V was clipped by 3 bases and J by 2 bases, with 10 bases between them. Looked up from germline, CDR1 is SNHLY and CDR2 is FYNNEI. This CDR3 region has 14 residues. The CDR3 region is CASSEYNWQETQYF. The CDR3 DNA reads TGTGCCAGCAGTGAGTACAACTGGCAAGAGACCCAGTACTTC.

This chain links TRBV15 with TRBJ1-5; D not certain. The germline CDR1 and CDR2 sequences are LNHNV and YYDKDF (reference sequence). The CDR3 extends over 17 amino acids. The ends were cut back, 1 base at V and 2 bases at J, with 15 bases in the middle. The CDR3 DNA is TGTGCCACCAGCAGAGTGGGAATTCCTGTCCGCAATCAGCCCCAGCATTTT. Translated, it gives CATSRVGIPVRNQPQHF.

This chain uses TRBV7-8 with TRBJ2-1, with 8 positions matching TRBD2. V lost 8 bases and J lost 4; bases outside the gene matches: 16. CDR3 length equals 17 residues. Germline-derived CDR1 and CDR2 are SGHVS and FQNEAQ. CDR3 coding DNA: TGTGCCAGCTTATTTGGGGTTAGCGGGGTTAAATACAATGAGCAGTTCTTC. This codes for CASLFGVSGVKYNEQFF.

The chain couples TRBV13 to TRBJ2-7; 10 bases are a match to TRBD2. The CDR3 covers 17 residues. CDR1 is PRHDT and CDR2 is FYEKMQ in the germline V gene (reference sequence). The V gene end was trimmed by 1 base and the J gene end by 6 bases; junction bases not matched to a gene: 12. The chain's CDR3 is CASSLDGVSGRASEQYF. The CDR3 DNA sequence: TGTGCCAGCAGCTTAGACGGTGTAAGCGGGAGGGCCTCCGAGCAGTACTTC.

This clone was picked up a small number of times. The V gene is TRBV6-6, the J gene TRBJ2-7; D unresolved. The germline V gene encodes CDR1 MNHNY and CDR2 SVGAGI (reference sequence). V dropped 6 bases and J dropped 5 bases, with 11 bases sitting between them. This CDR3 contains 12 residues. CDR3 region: CASSPNRDEQYF. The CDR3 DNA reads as TGTGCCAGCAGCCCCAATAGGGACGAGCAGTACTTC.

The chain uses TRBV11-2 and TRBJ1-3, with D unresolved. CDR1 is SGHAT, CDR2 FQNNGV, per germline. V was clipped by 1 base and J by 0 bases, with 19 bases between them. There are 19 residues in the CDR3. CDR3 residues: CASSLVGTPYTGSGNTIYF. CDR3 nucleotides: TGTGCCAGCAGCTTAGTAGGTACGCCCTATACTGGCTCTGGAAACACCATATATTTT.

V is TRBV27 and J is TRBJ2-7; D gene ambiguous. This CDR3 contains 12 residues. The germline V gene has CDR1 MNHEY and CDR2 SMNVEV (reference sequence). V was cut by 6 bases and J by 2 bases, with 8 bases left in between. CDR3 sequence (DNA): TGTGCCAGCAGCGGACCAACCTACGAGCAGTACTTC. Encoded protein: CASSGPTYEQYF.

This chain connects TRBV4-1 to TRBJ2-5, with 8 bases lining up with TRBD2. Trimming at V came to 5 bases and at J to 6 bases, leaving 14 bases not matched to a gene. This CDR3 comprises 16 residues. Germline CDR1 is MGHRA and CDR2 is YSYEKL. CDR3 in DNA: TGCGCCAGCAGCGACCCGACTAGCGTCTCCGGGAAGACCCAGTACTTC. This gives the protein CASSDPTSVSGKTQYF.

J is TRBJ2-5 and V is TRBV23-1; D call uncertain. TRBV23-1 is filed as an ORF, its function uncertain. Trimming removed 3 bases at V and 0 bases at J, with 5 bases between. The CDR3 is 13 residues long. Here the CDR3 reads CASSQGYQETQYF. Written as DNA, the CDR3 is TGCGCCAGCAGTCAGGGGTACCAAGAGACCCAGTACTTC.

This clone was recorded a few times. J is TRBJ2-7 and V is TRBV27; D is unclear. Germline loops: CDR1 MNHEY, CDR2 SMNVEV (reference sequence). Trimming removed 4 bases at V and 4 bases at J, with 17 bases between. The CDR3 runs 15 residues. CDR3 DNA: TGTGCCAGCAGTTCAGACCCTCTACCTCGTTACGAGCAGTACTTC. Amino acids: CASSSDPLPRYEQYF.

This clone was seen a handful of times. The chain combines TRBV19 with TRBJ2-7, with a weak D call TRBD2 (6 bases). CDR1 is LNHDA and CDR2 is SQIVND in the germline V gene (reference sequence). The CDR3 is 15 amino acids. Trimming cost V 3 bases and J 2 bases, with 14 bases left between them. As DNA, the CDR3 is TGTGCCAGTAGTATTGTGGCGGGAAGAGCCTACGAGCAGTACTTC. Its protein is CASSIVAGRAYEQYF. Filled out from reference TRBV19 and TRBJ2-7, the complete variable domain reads DGGITQSPKYLFRKEGQNVTLSCEQNLNHDAMYWYRQDPGQGLRLIYYSQIVNDFQKGDIAEGYSVSREKKESFPLTVTSAQKNPTAFYLCASSIVAGRAYEQYFGPGTRLTVT.

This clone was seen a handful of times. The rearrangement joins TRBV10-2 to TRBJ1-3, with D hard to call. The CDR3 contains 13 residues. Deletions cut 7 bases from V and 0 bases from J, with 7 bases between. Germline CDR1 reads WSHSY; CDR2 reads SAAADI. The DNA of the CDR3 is TGCGCCAGCAACAGCGGCTCTGGAAACACCATATATTTT. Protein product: CASNSGSGNTIYF.

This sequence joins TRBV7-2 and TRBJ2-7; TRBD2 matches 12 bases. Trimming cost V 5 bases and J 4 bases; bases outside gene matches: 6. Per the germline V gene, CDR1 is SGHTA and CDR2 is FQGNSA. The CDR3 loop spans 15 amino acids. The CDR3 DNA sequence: TGTGCCAGCAGCCCTAGCGGGAGGGGGGGATACGAGCAGTACTTC. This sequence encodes CASSPSGRGGYEQYF. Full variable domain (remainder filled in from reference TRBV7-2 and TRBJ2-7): GAGVSQSPSNKVTEKGKDVELRCDPISGHTALYWYRQSLGQGLEFLIYFQGNSAPDKSGLPSDRFSAERTGGSVSTLTIQRTQQEDSAVYLCASSPSGRGGYEQYFGPGTRLTVT.

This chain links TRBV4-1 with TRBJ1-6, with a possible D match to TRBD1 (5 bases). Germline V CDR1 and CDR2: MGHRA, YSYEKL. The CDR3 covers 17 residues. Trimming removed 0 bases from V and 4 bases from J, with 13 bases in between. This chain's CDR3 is CASSQDLGTVYNSPLHF. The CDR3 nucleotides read TGCGCCAGCAGCCAAGATCTAGGGACCGTTTATAATTCACCCCTCCACTTT.

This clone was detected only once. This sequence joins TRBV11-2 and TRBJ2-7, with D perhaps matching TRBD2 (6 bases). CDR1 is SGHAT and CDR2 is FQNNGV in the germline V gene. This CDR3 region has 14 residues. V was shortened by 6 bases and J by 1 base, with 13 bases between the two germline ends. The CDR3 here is CASSRVAGSYEQYF. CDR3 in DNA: TGTGCCAGCAGTCGCGTGGCGGGGTCCTACGAGCAGTACTTC.

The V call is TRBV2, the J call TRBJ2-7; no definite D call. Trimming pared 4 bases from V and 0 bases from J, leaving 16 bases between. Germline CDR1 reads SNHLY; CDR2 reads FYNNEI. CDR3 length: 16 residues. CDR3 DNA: TGTGCCAGCAGTGGACTGGGTGACGGTCACTCCTACGAGCAGTACTTC. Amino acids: CASSGLGDGHSYEQYF. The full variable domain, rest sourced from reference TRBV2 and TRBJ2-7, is EPEVTQTPSHQVTQMGQEVILRCVPISNHLYFYWYRQILGQKVEFLVSFYNNEISEKSEIFDDQFSVERPDGSNFTLKIRSTKLEDSAMYFCASSGLGDGHSYEQYFGPGTRLTVT.

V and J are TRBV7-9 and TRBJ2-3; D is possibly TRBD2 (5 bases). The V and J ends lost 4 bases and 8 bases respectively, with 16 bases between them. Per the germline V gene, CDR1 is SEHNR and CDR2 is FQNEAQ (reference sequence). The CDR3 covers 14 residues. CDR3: CASSWAGSGVTQYF. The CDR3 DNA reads TGTGCCAGCAGCTGGGCGGGCTCGGGCGTTACGCAGTATTTT.

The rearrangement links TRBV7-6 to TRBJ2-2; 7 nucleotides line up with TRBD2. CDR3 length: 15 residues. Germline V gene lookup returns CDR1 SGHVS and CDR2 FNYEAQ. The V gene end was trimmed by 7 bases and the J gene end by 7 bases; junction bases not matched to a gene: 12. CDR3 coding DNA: TGTGCCAGCACCCTGAACCCTAGCGGTTTCGGGGAGCTGTTTTTT. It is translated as CASTLNPSGFGELFF.

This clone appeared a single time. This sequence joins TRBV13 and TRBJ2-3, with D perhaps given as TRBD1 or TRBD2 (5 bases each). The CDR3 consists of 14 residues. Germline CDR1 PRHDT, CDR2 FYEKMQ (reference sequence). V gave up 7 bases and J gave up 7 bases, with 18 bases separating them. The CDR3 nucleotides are TGTGCCAGCACCCTACCGGGACCAAGGAATACGCAGTATTTT. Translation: CASTLPGPRNTQYF.

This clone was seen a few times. CDR3 in amino acids: CASSEGNYGYTF. CDR3 nucleotides: TGTGCCAGCAGCGAGGGTAACTATGGCTACACCTTC. The rearrangement links TRBV6-5 to TRBJ1-2; D not certain. V was cut by 6 bases and J by 1 base, with 6 bases left in between. Germline V gives CDR1 MNHEY, CDR2 SVGAGI. The CDR3 runs to 12 residues.

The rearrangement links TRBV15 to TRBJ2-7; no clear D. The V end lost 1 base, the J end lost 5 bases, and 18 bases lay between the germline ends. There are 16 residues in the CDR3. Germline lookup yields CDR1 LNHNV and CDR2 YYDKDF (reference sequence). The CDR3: CATSRVSSPTYNEQYF. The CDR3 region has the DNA TGTGCCACCAGCAGAGTGAGTAGCCCTACCTACAACGAGCAGTACTTC.

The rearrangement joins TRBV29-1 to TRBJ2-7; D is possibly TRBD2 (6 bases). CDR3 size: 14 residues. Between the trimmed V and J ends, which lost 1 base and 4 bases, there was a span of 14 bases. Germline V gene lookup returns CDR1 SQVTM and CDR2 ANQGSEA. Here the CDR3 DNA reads TGCAGCGTTGAAGGCGGGGACTCCTTTTACGAGCAGTACTTC. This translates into CSVEGGDSFYEQYF.